This note documents a single T cell receptor beta chain sequence. Its antigen remains unknown. Looked up from germline, CDR1 is SGHTS and CDR2 is YDEGEE. V dropped 4 bases and J dropped 0; count of bases not matched to a gene: 13. The CDR3 consists of 17 residues. This specimen comes from a study of T cell responses to AZD1222 COVID-19 vaccine. Whole-study findings and limits: Unmutated variant regions are reportedly targeted by nearly half of spike-specific TCRs.

TCRdb's table, derived via immunoSEQ multiplex PCR, lists solely in-frame clones and lacks some. The sample consists of 85,000 to 100,000 clones, approximately 92% of them appearing once. V and J are TRBV5-8 and TRBJ2-7, with 7 bases fitting TRBD1. The origin of this receptor is an adult in good health. This material consisted of peripheral blood, taken on day 0 of AZD1222 vaccination. CDR3: CASSRGNRGFSSYEQYF. The CDR3 bases are TGTGCCAGCAGCCGAGGGAACAGGGGTTTCAGCTCCTACGAGCAGTACTTC.